This T cell receptor (beta chain) was recorded in a study of blood T cell repertoires in COVID-19. For the study at large: The United States, Italy and Spain were the sources of the acute and convalescent COVID-19 samples.

Participants came from 20 to 25 US areas, aged about 18 to 95 years. Self-reported history from a screening survey and questionnaire set each donor's cohort. Per the original data handling: How many nucleated cells were present was estimated from reference gene primer amplification. Sequencing was performed with immunoSEQ multiplex PCR; in TCRdb, only in-frame clones are kept and a portion is missing. That table supplies the V and J calls and clone size; D and trimming were determined from the DNA. The repertoire has 310,000 or so clones, 85% to 90% of them found once; the top ten carry less than 2%. Trimming took 0 bases from V and 0 from J, leaving 6 bases between them. This CDR3 is built from 14 residues. The germline CDR1 and CDR2 sequences are LGHNA and YNFKEQ.

The sample was PBMCs or T cells enriched from blood (not recorded which). The chain uses TRBV4-2 and TRBJ2-7; D remains ambiguous. The sequence was obtained from a woman aged 18-35 years with acute COVID-19. The CDR3 region has the DNA TGTGCCAGCAGCCAAGAGCGACTCTCCTACGAGCAGTACTTC. The encoded protein is CASSQERLSYEQYF.